The clone carrying this T cell receptor (beta chain) was picked up a small number of times. Its matching antigen is unknown. The record originates from a study of T cells after yellow fever vaccination. Template-switching 5'RACE yielded the TCR cDNA; a universal primer site and UMIs were added in the process. A single record per CDR3 protein comes from TCRdb applying MiXCR to the 5' RACE reads. The profile shows about 320,000 distinct CDR3 sequences, roughly an eighth of them singletons. Germline V CDR1 and CDR2: SGHDN, FVKESK. V was cut by 1 base and J by 5 bases, with 11 bases left in between. This CDR3 has 14 amino acids. Study-wide findings and caveats: Post-booster samples contained most primary-vaccination clones (approximately 96% CD4, approximately 88% CD8).

The receptor was derived from a man between 18 and 35 years old who received the YFV17D yellow fever vaccine. Here the sequenced sample was CD4+ T cells sorted from PBMCs, taken 15 days after the yellow fever booster vaccination. This chain joins TRBV14 and TRBJ2-5; TRBD2 might be the D (6 bases). The CDR3 reads CASSQGAGLETQYF. CDR3 coding DNA: TGTGCCAGCAGCCAAGGTGCGGGGTTGGAGACCCAGTACTTC.